This T cell receptor (beta chain) was profiled in a study of OX40 agonist ivuxolimab in advanced cancers. Study-wide background: Treatment of patients was with ivuxolimab, an agonistic anti-OX40 (CD134) antibody.

Autoimmune disease history or systemic immunosuppression barred patients. Turning to this clone: Its antigen is not identified.

General study points: Low normalized T-cell clonal expansion was additionally recorded for some nonresponders.

Data came from immunoSEQ multiplex PCR; TCRdb stores just in-frame clones and leaves some out. Altogether roughly 58,000 clones are present, about 88% being singletons, with the ten largest covering 0.76%. Trimming pared 2 bases from V and 3 bases from J, leaving 8 bases between. CDR1 is PRHDT and CDR2 is FYEKMQ in the germline V gene (reference sequence). This CDR3 has 14 amino acids. The source was CD4+ or CD8+ T cells sorted from blood, collected in a trial of the OX40 agonist ivuxolimab. The receptor comes from an adult with an advanced solid tumor such as melanoma, head and neck, liver or kidney cancer. The rearrangement links TRBV13 to TRBJ1-5; D is possibly TRBD1 (5 bases). The CDR3 loop reads CASSLKGANQPQHF. DNA of the CDR3: TGTGCCAGCAGCTTAAAAGGGGCCAATCAGCCCCAGCATTTT.